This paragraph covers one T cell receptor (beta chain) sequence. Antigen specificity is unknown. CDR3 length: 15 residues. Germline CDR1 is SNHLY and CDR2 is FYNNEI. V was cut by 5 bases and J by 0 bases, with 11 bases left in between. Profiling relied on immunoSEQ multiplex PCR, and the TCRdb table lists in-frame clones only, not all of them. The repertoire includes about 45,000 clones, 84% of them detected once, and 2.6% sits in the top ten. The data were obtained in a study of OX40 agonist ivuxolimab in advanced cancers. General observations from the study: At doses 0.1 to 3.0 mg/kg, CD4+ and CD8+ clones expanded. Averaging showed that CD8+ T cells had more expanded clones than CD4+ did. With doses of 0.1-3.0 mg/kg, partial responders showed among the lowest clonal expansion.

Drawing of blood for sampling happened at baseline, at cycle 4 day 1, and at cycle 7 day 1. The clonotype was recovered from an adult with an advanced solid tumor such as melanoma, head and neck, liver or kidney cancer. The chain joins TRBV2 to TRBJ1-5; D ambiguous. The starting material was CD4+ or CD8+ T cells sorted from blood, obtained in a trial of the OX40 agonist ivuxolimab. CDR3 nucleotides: TGTGCCAGCAGTAGCCGGGCCAATAGCAATCAGCCCCAGCATTTT. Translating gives CASSSRANSNQPQHF.